These T cell receptor beta chains were read from a single sample in a study of blood T cell repertoires in COVID-19. Assay: immunoSEQ multiplex PCR; the TCRdb copy retains only in-frame clones and omits some. The data show 100,000 to 150,000 clones, with 88% seen just once and roughly 1.4% held by the top ten. The sample comprised peripheral blood. All receptors derive from a human donor in a cohort sampled during active COVID-19. CDR3s leave out the opening cysteine and the closing phenylalanine or tryptophan.

TRBJ2-1 | TRBV18 | ASSSGLAGVRNEQF
TRBJ2-7 | TRBV11-2 | ASSPLFGSTGVDGYEQY
TRBJ2-6 | TRBV2 | ASSTQGTGANVLT
TRBJ2-5 | TRBV5-4 | ASSNGGALETQY
TRBJ2-4 | TRBV19 | ASSARTSGRVLHIQY
TRBJ1-3 | TRBV6-1 | ASSEVLTVPSGNTIY
TRBJ2-3 | TRBV4-1 | ASSQDSGRPYDDTQY
TRBJ1-2 | TRBV27 | ASSIDSTPSNYGYT
TRBJ2-7 | TRBV5-8 | ASSWPGELDSYEQY
TRBJ1-1 | TRBV6-2/TRBV6-3 | ASSYRVNTEAF
TRBJ1-4 | TRBV5-1 | ASSLTGGTNEKLF
TRBJ1-2 | TRBV5-1 | ASSLGGGDYGYT
TRBJ2-6 | TRBV19 | ASSLDSSGANVLT
TRBJ2-7 | TRBV28 | ASSLTGNEQY
TRBJ1-5 | TRBV6-5 | ASGAGTPPQPQH
TRBJ2-3 | TRBV18 | ASSRNQGSFSTDTQY
TRBJ2-1 | TRBV25-1 | ASSVGTLEEYTNEQF
TRBJ1-4 | TRBV29-1 | SVGNRGKEKLF
TRBJ2-7 | TRBV28 | ASSRTSGIAYEQY
TRBJ2-2 | TRBV7-9 | ASRIAGTGRPGELF
TRBJ2-5 | TRBV18 | ASSPAGGPQETQY
TRBJ2-1 | TRBV7-6 | ASSSRTSGSHNEQF
TRBJ1-5 | TRBV19 | ASSIRGQGGQPQH
TRBJ2-5 | TRBV21-1 | ASSKGGAGETQY
TRBJ1-5 | TRBV19 | ATKGDPRQPGQNQPQH
TRBJ1-3 | TRBV5-5 | ASSSSAGIGNTIY
TRBJ2-3 | TRBV15 | ATSRGATEEGTQY
TRBJ2-2 | TRBV29-1 | SVEPSISGELF
TRBJ2-1 | TRBV6-5 | ASYPLGGAYNEQF